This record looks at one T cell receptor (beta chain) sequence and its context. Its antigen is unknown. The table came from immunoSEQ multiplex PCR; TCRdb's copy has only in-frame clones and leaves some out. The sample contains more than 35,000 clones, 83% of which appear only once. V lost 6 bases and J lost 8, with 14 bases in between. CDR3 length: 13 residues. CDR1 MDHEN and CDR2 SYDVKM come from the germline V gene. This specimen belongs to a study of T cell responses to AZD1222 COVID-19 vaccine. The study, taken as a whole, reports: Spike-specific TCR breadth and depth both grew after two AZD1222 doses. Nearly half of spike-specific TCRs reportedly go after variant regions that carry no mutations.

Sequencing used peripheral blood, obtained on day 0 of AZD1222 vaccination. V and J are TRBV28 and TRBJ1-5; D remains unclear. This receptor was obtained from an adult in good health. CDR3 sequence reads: CASSVRSLKPQHF. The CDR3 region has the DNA TGTGCCAGCAGCGTAAGGAGTCTGAAGCCCCAGCATTTT.